The next 18 T cell receptor beta chains were all read from a single sample in a study of blood T cells in healthy people across ages. Alongside a J-beta primer mix, a sample-barcoded 5' primer served in a second PCR lasting about 7 to 11 cycles. MiXCR, run by TCRdb on the 5' RACE reads, gives a single entry per CDR3 protein. The repertoire includes 450,000 to 600,000 distinct CDR3 sequences, roughly a quarter of them detected once, and approximately 3.3% sits in the top ten. This sample was shared with a second study, whose subject was T cells of mothers and their children.

Specimen: blood. The receptors were gathered from a boy aged 2 to 10 in good health.

This rearrangement joins TRBV5-1 to TRBJ2-5, with D possibly being TRBD1 (5 bases). Trimming took 1 base from V and 7 from J, leaving 26 bases between them. The CDR3 totals 18 residues. The germline CDR1 and CDR2 sequences are SGHRS and YFSETQ. The CDR3 DNA reads TGCGCCAGCAGCTTGAATGGGCAGGGTTGGATGAAGCGAGGGACCCAGTACTTC. Protein sequence: CASSLNGQGWMKRGTQYF.

This clonotype was seen a handful of times. V gene TRBV5-4 combines with J gene TRBJ2-1, with 11 bases that match TRBD2. Germline CDR1 is SGHNT and CDR2 is YYREEE (reference sequence). The CDR3 is 17 residues long. The J segment lost 4 bases and the V segment lost 4 bases, leaving 10 bases of the junction unmatched. The DNA for the CDR3 is TGTGCCAGCAGCCTGGGAACCGGGACTAGCGGATACAATGAGCAGTTCTTC. The encoded protein is CASSLGTGTSGYNEQFF.

This clonotype was seen a handful of times. V and J are TRBV6-5 and TRBJ1-1; maybe TRBD1 (6 bases). CDR3 length: 16 amino acids. Germline assignment: CDR1 MNHEY and CDR2 SVGAGI. Trimming stripped 6 bases from V and 4 bases from J, with 21 bases between. CDR3 coding DNA: TGTGCCAGCAGGCCCAGCGCAGGGGCTATGGGCACTGAAGCTTTCTTT. It specifies CASRPSAGAMGTEAFF.

The chain joins TRBV6-5 to TRBJ2-5; 10 nucleotides align to TRBD1. The CDR3 is made up of 14 amino acids. Germline values: CDR1 MNHEY, CDR2 SVGAGI. Trimming removed 5 bases from V and 4 bases from J; junction bases left unmatched: 4. The CDR3 region is CASSGTGAAETQYF. The CDR3 DNA sequence: TGTGCCAGCAGTGGGACAGGGGCGGCAGAGACCCAGTACTTC.

The J gene is TRBJ2-7, the V gene TRBV7-2, with 13 bases matching TRBD2. Germline lookup yields CDR1 SGHTA and CDR2 FQGNSA. V lost 5 bases to trimming and J lost 4 bases; unmatched junction nucleotides: 5. This CDR3 is 15 amino acids long. The CDR3 protein is CASSHGLAGVYEQYF. For the CDR3, the DNA is TGTGCCAGCAGCCACGGACTAGCGGGAGTGTACGAGCAGTACTTC.

The V and J genes are TRBV7-8 and TRBJ2-7; the match to TRBD2 covers 7 bases. The CDR3 sequence is 15 residues long. J lost 2 bases, V lost 3 bases, and 7 bases had no gene match. In germline, CDR1 is SGHVS, CDR2 FQNEAQ. The CDR3 here is CASSFGWEGAYEQYF. CDR3 bases: TGTGCCAGCAGCTTCGGGTGGGAGGGCGCCTACGAGCAGTACTTC.

This clonotype has more than one count but fewer than ten. The chain recombines TRBV4-3 with TRBJ1-5, with a possible D match to TRBD1 (5 bases). The length of the CDR3 is 15 residues. The V end was cut by 0 bases, the J end by 5 bases, with 11 bases between. CDR1 and CDR2 (germline): LGHNA, YSLEER. The CDR3 DNA reads TGCGCCAGCAGCCAAGACCCGGGGGGGGATCAGCCCCAGCATTTT. Protein: CASSQDPGGDQPQHF.

This clonotype has a single count. The CDR3, as DNA: TGTGCCAGCAGGTCAGGGGAGGGGGCAGATACGCAGTATTTT. It specifies CASRSGEGADTQYF. The gene calls are TRBV12-3 or TRBV12-4 and TRBJ2-3, with a possible D match to TRBD2 (7 bases). With 6 bases removed from V and 4 bases from J, the gap between germline ends came to 14 bases. CDR3 size: 14 residues.

V gene TRBV9 combines with J gene TRBJ2-2, with a possible D match to TRBD1 (5 bases). The CDR3 length is 18 residues. The germline gives CDR1 SGDLS, CDR2 YYNGEE. The germline V and J ends were trimmed by 2 bases and 9 bases, with 26 bases remaining between them. CDR3 sequence reads: CASSVFPTARVGDRELFF. The DNA of the CDR3 is TGTGCCAGCAGCGTTTTTCCCACAGCCCGAGTAGGGGATAGGGAGCTGTTTTTT.

The rearrangement links TRBV6-1 to TRBJ2-5; 13 positions match TRBD2. The J call may be incorrect, as the DNA end agrees better with TRBJ2-1. There are 18 residues in the CDR3. Germline V lookup: CDR1 MNHNS, CDR2 SASEGT. CDR3 sequence (DNA): TGTGCCAGCAGTGAAGAGGGACTAGCGGGAATCCTGTACAATGAGCAGTTCTTC. This translates into CASSEEGLAGILYNEQFF.

This chain links TRBV9 with TRBJ2-2; the D is unclear. The germline V and J ends were trimmed by 0 bases and 1 base, with 7 bases remaining between them. The CDR3 has 15 residues. The germline CDR1 and CDR2 sequences are SGDLS and YYNGEE. CDR3 region: CASSVDLLNTGELFF. CDR3 in DNA: TGTGCCAGCAGCGTAGACCTCTTGAACACCGGGGAGCTGTTTTTT.

The chain has TRBV30 and TRBJ1-2; D is uncertain. Deletions cut 5 bases from V and 0 bases from J, with 4 bases between. CDR1 is GTSNPN and CDR2 is SVGIG in the germline V gene (reference sequence). CDR3 length: 11 amino acids. This CDR3 is CAWSTNYGYTF. The CDR3 nucleotides read TGTGCCTGGTCCACTAACTATGGCTACACCTTC.

This clonotype has a handful of counts. Here the CDR3 DNA reads TGTGCCAGCATCCCCGAGCTTTCCACGGGCTACGAGCAGTACTTC. It yields the protein CASIPELSTGYEQYF. The chain uses TRBV7-2 and TRBJ2-7; no reliable D call. CDR1 and CDR2 from the germline V gene are SGHTA and FQGNSA. The ends were cut back, 7 bases at V and 3 bases at J, with 19 bases in the middle. The CDR3 is 15 residues long.

This clonotype was observed a handful of times. The chain combines TRBV25-1 with TRBJ2-5; D is possibly TRBD2 (5 bases). The J call is in doubt because the DNA end fits TRBJ2-1 better. The CDR3 is 17 amino acids. CDR1 and CDR2 (germline): MGHDK, SYGVNS. Here the CDR3 reads CASSESQSLRADNEQFF. The CDR3 coding sequence is TGTGCCAGCAGTGAATCTCAGAGTCTCAGAGCGGACAATGAGCAGTTCTTC.

Ten or more counts support this clonotype. The chain uses TRBV3-1 and TRBJ2-6; TRBD1 matches at 7 bases. Germline V gene sequence: CDR1 LGHDT, CDR2 YNNKEL (reference sequence). CDR3 length: 18 amino acids. J gave up 0 bases and V 6 bases, and 11 bases lay outside the gene matches. In DNA form, the CDR3 reads TGTGCCAGCAGTCTATCCGGGACAGCTCGCTCTGGGGCCAACGTCCTGACTTTC. Its translation: CASSLSGTARSGANVLTF.

This clonotype was seen at least ten times. This chain's CDR3 is CASSRQGLAEETQYF. In DNA, the CDR3 is TGTGCCAGCAGCCGCCAGGGACTAGCGGAAGAGACCCAGTACTTC. The chain combines TRBV5-5 with TRBJ2-5, with 11 bases that match TRBD2. Trimming cost V 4 bases and J 3 bases; bases outside gene matches: 5. Germline CDR1 and CDR2: SGHKS and YYEKEE (reference sequence). The CDR3 loop spans 15 amino acids.

The chain joins TRBV4-3 to TRBJ2-5, with 8 positions matching TRBD2. Germline CDR1 is LGHNA and CDR2 is YSLEER. The CDR3 consists of 15 residues. V lost 1 base, J lost 5 bases, and 6 bases stayed unmatched. In nucleotides, the CDR3 is TGCGCCAGCAGCCAAGTCCCGGGAGGGCGGGAGACCCAGTACTTC. It specifies CASSQVPGGRETQYF.

The chain joins TRBV29-1 to TRBJ1-2, with 10 positions matching TRBD1. CDR1 is SQVTM and CDR2 is ANQGSEA in the germline V gene. CDR3 length: 18 amino acids. The V segment lost 0 bases and the J segment 3 bases; nucleotides outside the gene matches: 13. The DNA of the CDR3 is TGCAGCGTTGAAGATCTTAGGGACAGGGGTATATCACACTATGGCTACACCTTC. Translated, it gives CSVEDLRDRGISHYGYTF.